This T cell receptor (beta chain) was profiled in a study of T cells in tuberculosis. TCRdb's table, derived via immunoSEQ multiplex PCR, lists solely in-frame clones and lacks some. Seen here are more than 35,000 clones, 93% observed once, and the top ten hold roughly 6.4%. Germline CDR1 SGDLS, CDR2 YYNGEE. This CDR3 comprises 15 residues. Trimming left V 0 bases short and J 5 bases short, with 15 bases between. The sequence was collected from a donor between 5 and 29 years old with latent tuberculosis or without tuberculosis infection. The sequenced sample was PBMCs. This chain joins TRBV9 and TRBJ2-7, with a weak D call TRBD2 (5 bases). DNA for the CDR3: TGTGCCAGCAGCGTAGCCCCCGGGGTGGAAGACGAGCAGTACTTC. Its translation: CASSVAPGVEDEQYF.